These T cell receptor beta chains were read from a single sample in a study of radiotherapy plus CTLA-4 blockade in lung cancer. Sequenced by immunoSEQ multiplex PCR; TCRdb stores in-frame clones only, minus some. Among about 45,000 clones listed, about 67% were seen once. The source was peripheral blood, collected from a patient treated with radiotherapy plus ipilimumab. These receptors all stem from a human donor with non-small cell lung cancer who had a partial response to radiotherapy plus ipilimumab. Both conserved end residues are part of each CDR3. D genes are given only for firm matches. Expanded clones are given a class, and other clones once, few, many or no size at all.

cdr3_aa: CASRGTSANYGYTF
cdr3_nt: TGTGCCAGCAGAGGGACTTCAGCTAACTATGGCTACACCTTC
v_call: TRBV2
d_call: NA
clone_size: NA
j_call: TRBJ1-2

cdr3_aa: CASSSRGGNQPQHF
cdr3_nt: TGTGCCAGCAGTAGCCGGGGGGGGAATCAGCCCCAGCATTTT
v_call: TRBV6-5
d_call: NA
clone_size: NA
j_call: TRBJ1-5

cdr3_aa: CASSSGQGSGYGYTF
cdr3_nt: TGTGCCAGCAGCTCGGGACAGGGGTCCGGCTATGGCTACACCTTC
v_call: TRBV7-9
d_call: TRBD1
clone_size: NA
j_call: TRBJ1-2

cdr3_aa: CASSHGTAQPQHF
cdr3_nt: TGTGCCAGCAGTCACGGGACAGCTCAGCCCCAGCATTTT
v_call: TRBV27
d_call: TRBD1
clone_size: NA
j_call: TRBJ1-5

cdr3_aa: CASSPRGGTYQETQYF
cdr3_nt: TGTGCCAGCAGCCCTCGAGGTGGCACCTACCAAGAGACCCAGTACTTC
v_call: TRBV9
d_call: NA
clone_size: NA
j_call: TRBJ2-5

cdr3_aa: CASSDFRGEQFF
cdr3_nt: TGTGCCAGCAGTGATTTCAGGGGTGAGCAGTTCTTC
v_call: TRBV6-4
d_call: NA
clone_size: NA
j_call: TRBJ2-1

cdr3_aa: CASSPPWQEAYTF
cdr3_nt: TGTGCCAGTAGTCCCCCCTGGCAGGAAGCCTACACCTTC
v_call: TRBV19
d_call: NA
clone_size: NA
j_call: TRBJ1-2

cdr3_aa: CASSLDVGGYGYTF
cdr3_nt: TGTGCCAGCAGCTTAGATGTCGGGGGTTATGGCTACACCTTC
v_call: TRBV11-2
d_call: NA
clone_size: NA
j_call: TRBJ1-2

cdr3_aa: CAWSNGFMNTEAFF
cdr3_nt: TGTGCCTGGAGCAACGGTTTCATGAACACTGAAGCTTTCTTT
v_call: TRBV30
d_call: NA
clone_size: NA
j_call: TRBJ1-1

cdr3_aa: CASTDRATEAFF
cdr3_nt: TGTGCCAGTACCGACAGGGCGACTGAAGCTTTCTTT
v_call: TRBV11-2
d_call: TRBD1
clone_size: once
j_call: TRBJ1-1

cdr3_aa: CASSEGGVTEAFF
cdr3_nt: TGCGCCAGCAGTGAGGGGGGGGTGACTGAAGCTTTCTTT
v_call: TRBV10-1
d_call: NA
clone_size: NA
j_call: TRBJ1-1

cdr3_aa: CASSSGTSGRMRAYEQYF
cdr3_nt: TGCGCCAGCAGCTCTGGGACTAGCGGGAGGATGAGGGCCTACGAGCAGTACTTC
v_call: TRBV5-1
d_call: TRBD2
clone_size: NA
j_call: TRBJ2-7

cdr3_aa: CASSPDYSYEQYF
cdr3_nt: TGTGCCAGCAGCCCTGACTACTCCTACGAGCAGTACTTC
v_call: TRBV7-2
d_call: NA
clone_size: NA
j_call: TRBJ2-7

cdr3_aa: CASTSNSPPNYEQYF
cdr3_nt: TGCGCCAGCACCTCAAACAGTCCCCCCAACTACGAGCAGTACTTC
v_call: TRBV4-1
d_call: NA
clone_size: NA
j_call: TRBJ2-7

cdr3_aa: CASSPTNRNEQFF
cdr3_nt: TGTGCCAGCAGCCCTACCAACCGCAATGAGCAGTTCTTC
v_call: TRBV9
d_call: NA
clone_size: NA
j_call: TRBJ2-1

cdr3_aa: CASSPGQQIEAFF
cdr3_nt: TGTGCCAGCTCACCGGGACAGCAGATCGAAGCTTTCTTT
v_call: TRBV18
d_call: TRBD1
clone_size: medium-sized
j_call: TRBJ1-1

cdr3_aa: CASSIGSGTGGYEQYF
cdr3_nt: TGTGCCAGCAGCATCGGATCCGGGACAGGGGGCTACGAGCAGTACTTC
v_call: TRBV7-8
d_call: TRBD1
clone_size: NA
j_call: TRBJ2-7

cdr3_aa: CASRRQGENQPQHF
cdr3_nt: TGTGCCAGCAGGAGACAGGGCGAGAATCAGCCCCAGCATTTT
v_call: TRBV2
d_call: TRBD1
clone_size: NA
j_call: TRBJ1-5